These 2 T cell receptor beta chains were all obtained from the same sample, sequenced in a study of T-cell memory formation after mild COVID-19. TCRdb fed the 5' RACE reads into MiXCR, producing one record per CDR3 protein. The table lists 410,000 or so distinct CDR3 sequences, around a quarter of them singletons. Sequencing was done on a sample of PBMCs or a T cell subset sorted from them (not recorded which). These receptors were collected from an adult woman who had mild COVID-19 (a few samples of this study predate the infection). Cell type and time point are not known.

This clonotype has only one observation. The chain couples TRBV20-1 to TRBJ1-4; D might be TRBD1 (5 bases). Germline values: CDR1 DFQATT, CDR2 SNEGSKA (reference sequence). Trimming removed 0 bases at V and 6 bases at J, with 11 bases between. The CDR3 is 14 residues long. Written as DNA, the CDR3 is TGCAGTGCTAGAGATCGGCAGGGATATGAAAAACTGTTTTTT. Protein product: CSARDRQGYEKLFF.

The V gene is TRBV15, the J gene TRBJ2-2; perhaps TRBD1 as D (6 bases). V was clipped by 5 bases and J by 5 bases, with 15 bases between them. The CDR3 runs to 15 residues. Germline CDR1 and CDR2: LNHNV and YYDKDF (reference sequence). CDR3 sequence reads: CATSEVQQGTGELFF. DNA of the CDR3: TGTGCCACCAGCGAAGTACAACAGGGAACCGGGGAGCTGTTTTTT.